Many counts were recorded for the clone carrying this T cell receptor beta chain. What it recognizes is unknown. Each diagnosis was grounded in clinical symptoms, serum thyroxine and TRAb, thyroid ultrasound, and orbital computed tomography. RNA transcripts gave rise to amplified TCR beta CDR3 regions. Primed by the HTBI set, a first-round RT-PCR was run on the TCR CDR3. TCRdb independently ran MiXCR on the multiplex PCR reads; one entry per CDR3 protein. The sample records 600,000 to 750,000 distinct CDR3 sequences, roughly 17% being singletons. These data are taken from a study of T cells in Graves' hyperthyroidism and ophthalmopathy. Study-level findings and limits: Most thyroid clonotypes with frequency above 0.001 were detected in blood.

CDR1 is SGHAT, CDR2 FQNNGV, per germline. Trimming removed 1 base from V and 7 bases from J, with 13 bases in between. The CDR3 covers 14 residues. The sequencing input was blood. V gene TRBV11-2 combines with J gene TRBJ1-1; D might be TRBD1 (6 bases). The sequence was obtained from a man aged 50-59 years with Graves' hyperthyroidism. DNA for the CDR3: TGTGCCAGCAGCTTAGGGGTAATGGACAGTGAAGCTTTCTTT. Its protein is CASSLGVMDSEAFF.